What follows are 21 T cell receptor beta chains derived from one specimen sequenced in a study of blood T cell repertoires in COVID-19. The method was immunoSEQ multiplex PCR; TCRdb's version includes in-frame clones alone and lacks a portion of them. The data show 80,000 or so clones, 86% seen once. The material sequenced was peripheral blood. These receptors were taken from a human donor in a cohort sampled during active COVID-19.

The rearrangement joins TRBV14 to TRBJ2-7; no reliable D call. Germline assignment: CDR1 SGHDN and CDR2 FVKESK. The V end was cut by 1 base, the J end by 2 bases, with 15 bases between. The CDR3 has 16 amino acids. The CDR3 here is CASSQGFLQSAYEQYF. The DNA for the CDR3 is TGTGCCAGCAGCCAAGGGTTCTTACAGAGTGCCTACGAGCAGTACTTC. The full variable domain, rest sourced from reference TRBV14 and TRBJ2-7, is EAGVTQFPSHSVIEKGQTVTLRCDPISGHDNLYWYRRVMGKEIKFLLHFVKESKQDESGMPNNRFLAERTGGTYSTLKVQPAELEDSGVYFCASSQGFLQSAYEQYFGPGTRLTVT.

The genes are TRBV9 and TRBJ2-7, with 12 bases fitting TRBD2. Trimming removed 1 base from V and 4 bases from J; junction bases left unmatched: 0. Germline CDR1 and CDR2: SGDLS and YYNGEE. The CDR3 has 14 amino acids. The CDR3 loop reads CASSVLAGGYEQYF. In DNA form, the CDR3 reads TGTGCCAGCAGCGTACTAGCGGGGGGGTACGAGCAGTACTTC.

This clone occurred once. This chain links TRBV19 with TRBJ1-3; no definite D call. CDR3 length: 16 residues. Germline CDR1 and CDR2: LNHDA and SQIVND (reference sequence). Trimming left V 7 bases short and J 2 bases short, with 18 bases between. CDR3 nucleotides: TGTGCCAGTACCCGGACGGAGGCTGTGCCTGGAAACACCATATATTTT. This codes for CASTRTEAVPGNTIYF.

This rearrangement joins TRBV6-5 to TRBJ2-3; D call uncertain. The CDR3 has 14 residues. From germline, CDR1 is MNHEY and CDR2 SVGAGI. Trimming stripped 7 bases from V and 3 bases from J, with 14 bases between. In nucleotides, the CDR3 is TGTGCCAGCAAGGTAATGTCGGAGACAGATACGCAGTATTTT. Translation gives CASKVMSETDTQYF.

The rearrangement links TRBV5-1 to TRBJ1-1; TRBD1 is a possible D gene (6 bases). The V end was cut by 4 bases, the J end by 0 bases, with 13 bases between. The germline V gene encodes CDR1 SGHRS and CDR2 YFSETQ. CDR3 length: 15 residues. CDR3 loop: CASSPDQGMNTEAFF. The CDR3 nucleotides are TGCGCCAGCAGCCCGGACCAGGGGATGAACACTGAAGCTTTCTTT.

J is TRBJ2-7 and V is TRBV7-8; weak D call: TRBD2 (7 bases). Trimming took 7 bases from V and 2 from J, leaving 12 bases between them. This CDR3 spans 13 amino acids. Per the germline V gene, CDR1 is SGHVS and CDR2 is FQNEAQ. CDR3 amino acids: CASKLGGAYEQYF. The CDR3 DNA follows: TGTGCCAGCAAATTAGGGGGGGCCTACGAGCAGTACTTC.

V is TRBV11-2 and J is TRBJ2-7; the D gene is possibly TRBD2 (6 bases). This CDR3 has 15 residues. The V end was cut by 1 base, the J end by 0 bases, with 10 bases between. The germline V gene encodes CDR1 SGHAT and CDR2 FQNNGV. The CDR3 DNA reads TGTGCCAGCAGCTTAGCGGGACTGAGCTCCTACGAGCAGTACTTC. Its translation: CASSLAGLSSYEQYF.

This clone was recorded only once. The junction departs from germline at one end; a sequencing error may be responsible. The chain is built from TRBV6-6 and TRBJ2-4, with a tentative D call TRBD1 (5 bases). CDR1 and CDR2 from the germline V gene are MNHNY and SVGAGI (reference sequence). The CDR3 is made up of 11 amino acids. The CDR3 here is CASSYSGRASF. The CDR3 nucleotides read TGTGCCAGCAGTTACTCAGGCAGGGCAAGTTTC.

The chain links TRBV6-6 to TRBJ1-3; weak D call: TRBD1 (6 bases). This CDR3 contains 15 residues. CDR1 and CDR2 from the germline V gene are MNHNY and SVGAGI (reference sequence). V was pared by 2 bases and J by 3 bases, with 11 bases between. DNA for the CDR3: TGTGCCAGCAGTTACGCGGGGGCAGATGGAAACACCATATATTTT. The encoded protein is CASSYAGADGNTIYF.

The genes are TRBV6-2 or TRBV6-3 and TRBJ2-3; a possible D gene is TRBD2 (6 bases). Trimming stripped 2 bases from V and 4 bases from J, with 13 bases between. Germline CDR1 and CDR2: MNHEY and SVGEGT. This CDR3 region has 15 residues. CDR3 amino acids: CASSYGLARSDTQYF. CDR3 DNA sequence: TGTGCCAGCAGTTACGGGCTAGCGAGGTCAGATACGCAGTATTTT.

V usage is TRBV19 and J usage is TRBJ1-2; D perhaps matches TRBD1 (5 bases). The V gene's germline CDR1 is LNHDA and CDR2 SQIVND (reference sequence). This CDR3 has 13 amino acids. V shed 6 bases and J shed 6 bases, with 14 bases lying between them. CDR3 nucleotides: TGTGCCAGTAGCCCCGTGGGGGGGGATGGCTACACCTTC. Protein sequence: CASSPVGGDGYTF.

The chain recombines TRBV7-9 with TRBJ1-2, with TRBD1 matching 10 bases. V gave up 3 bases and J gave up 8 bases; unmatched junction bases: 6. The length of the CDR3 is 14 residues. In germline, CDR1 is SEHNR, CDR2 FQNEAQ (reference sequence). DNA of the CDR3: TGTGCCAGCAGCTTCGGGACAGGGGTAGAAGGCTACACCTTC. Protein: CASSFGTGVEGYTF.

The chain couples TRBV18 to TRBJ2-6, with 8 bases that match TRBD1. Germline V lookup: CDR1 KGHSH, CDR2 LQKENI. With 9 bases clipped from V and 4 bases from J, the junction kept 8 bases outside the gene matches. The CDR3 length is 15 residues. CDR3 protein: CASFPQGAGANVLTF. The CDR3 DNA reads as TGTGCCAGTTTTCCTCAGGGGGCCGGGGCCAACGTCCTGACTTTC.

This chain links TRBV7-3 with TRBJ1-2, with TRBD1 identical over 7 bases. V was clipped by 2 bases and J by 7 bases; unmatched bases: 4. The CDR3 sequence is 13 residues long. Germline-derived CDR1 and CDR2 are SGHTA and FQGTGA. The CDR3: CASSLEGARGYTF. Written as DNA, the CDR3 is TGTGCCAGCAGCTTAGAGGGGGCTCGTGGCTACACCTTC.

This chain connects TRBV3-1 (or the pseudogene TRBV3-2) to TRBJ2-3; D is undetermined. Trimming left V 5 bases short and J 3 bases short, with 6 bases between. This CDR3 is 12 amino acids long. Looked up from germline, CDR1 is LGHDT and CDR2 is YNNKEL (reference sequence). The CDR3 DNA is TGTGCCAGCAGCTTCCATACAGATACGCAGTATTTT. Its protein is CASSFHTDTQYF.

This clone is a singleton in its sample. V is TRBV27 and J is TRBJ1-3; weak D call: TRBD1 (6 bases). CDR1 is MNHEY and CDR2 is SMNVEV in the germline V gene (reference sequence). V lost 6 bases to trimming and J lost 4 bases, with 10 bases between them. The CDR3 runs 13 residues. CDR3 nucleotide sequence: TGTGCCAGCAGATTTACAGGGGGAAACACCATATATTTT. Amino acids: CASRFTGGNTIYF.

The V and J genes are TRBV7-8 and TRBJ2-1; D is possibly TRBD2 (5 bases). Germline CDR1 is SGHVS and CDR2 is FQNEAQ. This CDR3 is built from 14 residues. Trimming shortened V by 0 bases and J by 10 bases, and 13 bases separated the two germline ends. The CDR3 sequence is CASSLASASREQFF. The CDR3 region has the DNA TGTGCCAGCAGCTTAGCGTCGGCTAGCCGGGAGCAGTTCTTC.

As DNA, the CDR3 is TGTGCCAGCAGCGTAGTGTCTTTCGGGGGCTATGGCTACACCTTC. Its translation: CASSVVSFGGYGYTF. The rearrangement joins TRBV9 to TRBJ1-2; D is perhaps TRBD1 (5 bases). This CDR3 spans 15 amino acids. Germline V gene sequence: CDR1 SGDLS, CDR2 YYNGEE. The germline V and J ends were trimmed by 0 bases and 4 bases, with 13 bases remaining between them.

The chain employs TRBV29-1 and TRBJ1-1, with D tentatively TRBD1 (6 bases). This CDR3 is built from 13 residues. Germline V gives CDR1 SQVTM, CDR2 ANQGSEA. Trimming cost V 4 bases and J 3 bases, with 12 bases left between them. The CDR3 sequence is CSVALGGHTEAFF. The CDR3 DNA follows: TGCAGCGTTGCTTTAGGGGGTCACACTGAAGCTTTCTTT. Full variable domain (missing parts from reference TRBV29-1 and TRBJ1-1): SAVISQKPSRDICQRGTSLTIQCQVDSQVTMMFWYRQQPGQSLTLIATANQGSEATYESGFVIDKFPISRPNLTFSTLTVSNMSPEDSSIYLCSVALGGHTEAFFGQGTRLTVV.

This clone has a single count. The CDR3 DNA is TGCGCCAGCAGCTTGGGGATGGGAAGGGGGAACTCGGAGCAGTACTTC. Translation: CASSLGMGRGNSEQYF. The chain employs TRBV5-1 and TRBJ2-7; a weak D match, TRBD1 (6 bases). This CDR3 has 16 residues. V was shortened by 0 bases and J by 7 bases, with 20 bases between the two germline ends. Germline loops: CDR1 SGHRS, CDR2 YFSETQ.

The rearrangement uses TRBV7-2 and TRBJ2-1; 7 nucleotides agree with TRBD1. The CDR3 sequence is 16 residues long. Germline trimming cut 3 bases from V and 2 bases from J; bases unmatched to any gene: 7. Germline CDR1 is SGHTA and CDR2 is FQGNSA. This CDR3 is CASSLDRQPPYNEQFF. Written as DNA, the CDR3 is TGTGCCAGCAGCTTGGACAGGCAACCCCCCTACAATGAGCAGTTCTTC.